The 18 T cell receptor beta chains below come from one sample, sequenced in a study of OX40 agonist ivuxolimab in advanced cancers. Clones were sequenced by immunoSEQ multiplex PCR, and TCRdb holds only the in-frame ones, with some missing. The repertoire holds approximately 49,000 clones, 84% seen once, with under 30% in the top ten. The source was CD4+ or CD8+ T cells sorted from blood, collected in a trial of the OX40 agonist ivuxolimab. The receptors here all came from an adult with an advanced solid tumor such as melanoma, head and neck, liver or kidney cancer.

This chain joins TRBV11-2 and TRBJ2-7; D gene unclear. This CDR3 is built from 12 residues. The V gene lost 1 base and the J gene lost 2 bases, with 3 bases spanning the gap. Per germline, CDR1 SGHAT and CDR2 FQNNGV. The CDR3 sequence: CASSLGAYEQYF. The CDR3 nucleotides are TGTGCCAGCAGCTTAGGAGCCTACGAGCAGTACTTC.

The chain couples TRBV5-4 to TRBJ2-3; D unclear. The CDR3 covers 11 residues. CDR1 is SGHNT, CDR2 YYREEE, per germline (reference sequence). V gave up 2 bases and J gave up 6 bases, with 4 bases separating them. The CDR3 nucleotides read TGTGCCAGCAGCTTTGGGGATACGCAGTATTTT. Protein sequence: CASSFGDTQYF.

This chain uses TRBV7-3 with TRBJ2-3; a possible D gene is TRBD2 (5 bases). V shed 3 bases and J shed 0 bases, with 13 bases lying between them. The CDR3 is 16 amino acids. CDR1 is SGHTA, CDR2 FQGTGA, per germline. For the CDR3, the DNA is TGTGCCAGCAGCTTGGGTGGGAGTTATAGCACAGATACGCAGTATTTT. Translating gives CASSLGGSYSTDTQYF.

V gene TRBV4-1 combines with J gene TRBJ2-5; perhaps TRBD2 as D (5 bases). The CDR3 has 13 amino acids. Germline V gene sequence: CDR1 MGHRA, CDR2 YSYEKL. V lost 5 bases and J lost 3, with 10 bases in between. The CDR3 spells CASSSTREETQYF. The CDR3 DNA is TGCGCCAGCAGCTCAACTAGGGAAGAGACCCAGTACTTC.

The rearrangement joins TRBV7-2 to TRBJ2-1; 10 bases align to TRBD2. The germline CDR1 and CDR2 sequences are SGHTA and FQGNSA. With 5 bases clipped from V and 5 bases from J, the junction kept 9 bases outside the gene matches. The CDR3 spans 16 residues. The CDR3 sequence is CASSTSLLAGDNEQFF. CDR3 nucleotide sequence: TGTGCCAGCAGCACATCCCTCCTAGCGGGGGACAATGAGCAGTTCTTC.

This chain links TRBV7-6 with TRBJ1-5; D might be TRBD1 (5 bases). V shed 4 bases and J shed 8 bases, with 12 bases lying between them. This CDR3 is 13 amino acids long. Germline CDR1 is SGHVS and CDR2 is FNYEAQ. CDR3 amino acids: CASSSGGTKPQHF. For the CDR3, the DNA is TGTGCCAGCAGCTCTGGGGGGACCAAGCCCCAGCATTTT. The variable domain in full, completed from reference TRBV7-6 and TRBJ1-5, reads GAGVSQSPRYKVTKRGQDVALRCDPISGHVSLYWYRQALGQGPEFLTYFNYEAQQDKSGLPNDRFSAERPEGSISTLTIQRTEQRDSAMYRCASSSGGTKPQHFGDGTRLSIL.

This chain uses TRBV5-1 with TRBJ1-1; D gene ambiguous. The CDR3 is 13 amino acids. CDR1 is SGHRS and CDR2 is YFSETQ in the germline V gene. V lost 2 bases and J lost 5, with 10 bases in between. CDR3 nucleotides: TGCGCCAGCAGCTTTCGGATCGGAACTGAAGCTTTCTTT. Translated, it gives CASSFRIGTEAFF.

This chain connects TRBV5-5 to TRBJ2-3; D call uncertain. Germline values: CDR1 SGHKS, CDR2 YYEKEE (reference sequence). Deletions cut 4 bases from V and 5 bases from J, with 11 bases between. This CDR3 is built from 13 residues. The CDR3 sequence is CASSLPGGDTQYF. CDR3 nucleotide sequence: TGTGCCAGCAGCCTCCCGGGTGGAGATACGCAGTATTTT. Looking up the rest from reference TRBV5-5 and TRBJ2-3 gives the full variable domain: DAGVTQSPTHLIKTRGQQVTLRCSPISGHKSVSWYQQVLGQGPQFIFQYYEKEERGRGNFPDRFSARQFPNYSSELNVNALLLGDSALYLCASSLPGGDTQYFGPGTRLTVL.

This clone came up once. V and J are TRBV4-2 and TRBJ2-5; no definite D call. Trimming shortened V by 0 bases and J by 2 bases, and 7 bases separated the two germline ends. Germline CDR1 LGHNA, CDR2 YNFKEQ. CDR3 length equals 14 residues. DNA of the CDR3: TGTGCCAGCAGCCAAGATGGGGTGCAAGAGACCCAGTACTTC. This sequence encodes CASSQDGVQETQYF.

The sample holds one count of this clone. The chain couples TRBV6-1 to TRBJ2-3, with 8 bases lining up with TRBD2. The V gene's germline CDR1 is MNHNS and CDR2 SASEGT. V was pared by 3 bases and J by 1 base, with 0 bases of the junction left unmatched. This CDR3 comprises 14 residues. The CDR3 sequence is CASSETSGTDTQYF. DNA of the CDR3: TGTGCCAGCAGTGAGACTAGCGGCACAGATACGCAGTATTTT.

This chain uses TRBV5-1 with TRBJ2-1; D call uncertain. The ends were cut back, 4 bases at V and 5 bases at J, with 13 bases in the middle. From germline, CDR1 is SGHRS and CDR2 YFSETQ. The CDR3 is 14 amino acids. The CDR3 bases are TGCGCCAGCAGCCCATATGACCCAGACAATGAGCAGTTCTTC. Amino acid sequence: CASSPYDPDNEQFF.

This chain connects TRBV4-1 to TRBJ2-5, with TRBD2 identical over 9 bases. The CDR3 has 17 residues. CDR1 is MGHRA, CDR2 YSYEKL, per germline. J lost 0 bases, V lost 4 bases, and 9 bases had no gene match. CDR3 protein: CASSPEGLAGYQETQYF. The CDR3, as DNA: TGCGCCAGCAGCCCCGAGGGTCTAGCGGGGTACCAAGAGACCCAGTACTTC.

V usage is TRBV7-6 and J usage is TRBJ2-1; 7 bases line up with TRBD1. The CDR3 loop spans 17 amino acids. V lost 1 base and J lost 4; bases outside the gene matches: 10. Germline V gene sequence: CDR1 SGHVS, CDR2 FNYEAQ. The CDR3 nucleotides are TGTGCCAGCAGCTTAGATCACACAGGGGAGCTTTACAATGAGCAGTTCTTC. The encoded protein is CASSLDHTGELYNEQFF.

The chain carries TRBV29-1 and TRBJ2-7; TRBD1 matches 7 bases. Germline lookup yields CDR1 SQVTM and CDR2 ANQGSEA. The CDR3 totals 11 residues. The V gene end was trimmed by 4 bases and the J gene end by 7 bases; junction bases not matched to a gene: 4. The CDR3 region has the DNA TGCAGCGTTGCAGGGGGTTTAGAGCAGTACTTC. Protein: CSVAGGLEQYF.

The chain employs TRBV15 and TRBJ1-1; TRBD1 might be the D (6 bases). With 4 bases removed from V and 5 bases from J, the gap between germline ends came to 14 bases. Per germline, CDR1 LNHNV and CDR2 YYDKDF (reference sequence). This CDR3 region has 14 residues. The CDR3 reads CATSIELTGTEAFF. The CDR3 DNA reads TGTGCCACCAGCATCGAATTAACAGGGACTGAAGCTTTCTTT.

In its sample, this clone was seen once. The chain recombines TRBV21-1 with TRBJ1-3; the table calls TRBD1, which could not be checked here. TRBV21-1 is tagged as a pseudogene. The CDR3 extends over 14 amino acids. This CDR3 reads CASSQTVSGNTIYF. CDR3 nucleotide sequence: TGTGCCAGCAGTCAAACAGTCTCTGGAAACACCATATATTTT.

The chain links TRBV7-8 to TRBJ2-7, with a weak D call TRBD2 (6 bases). The CDR3 extends over 15 amino acids. Trimming removed 1 base from V and 2 bases from J, with 12 bases in between. The germline gives CDR1 SGHVS, CDR2 FQNEAQ. The chain's CDR3 is CASSLGSGRPYEQYF. DNA of the CDR3: TGTGCCAGCAGCTTAGGAAGCGGGCGGCCCTACGAGCAGTACTTC.

In DNA, the CDR3 is TGTGCCAGCAGCTCAATTTCCGATACGCAGTATTTT. It is translated as CASSSISDTQYF. The chain joins TRBV7-9 to TRBJ2-3; D unclear. The CDR3 covers 12 residues. The germline gives CDR1 SEHNR, CDR2 FQNEAQ (reference sequence). Trimming pared 4 bases from V and 6 bases from J, leaving 8 bases between.